This T cell receptor (beta chain) appears in the sequencing data of a study of T-cell memory formation after mild COVID-19. TCRdb independently ran MiXCR on the 5' RACE reads; one entry per CDR3 protein. Here the sample spans fewer than 600,000 distinct CDR3 sequences, roughly 20% being singletons. A few counts support this clonotype. The junction had 10 bases not matched to a gene; V was cut back by 0 bases and J by 7 bases. The CDR3 has 16 residues. Germline lookup yields CDR1 KGHDR and CDR2 SFDVKD. The source material was PBMCs or a T cell subset sorted from them (not recorded which). The chain is built from TRBV24-1 and TRBJ2-7, with 8 bases aligning to TRBD2. This receptor was obtained from an adult woman who had mild COVID-19 (a few samples of this study predate the infection). Cell type and time point are not known. The CDR3 sequence is CATSDLLAGGGGEQYF. The CDR3 coding sequence is TGTGCCACCAGTGATTTGCTCGCGGGAGGAGGGGGAGAGCAGTACTTC.